Sequencing of this T cell receptor beta chain was carried out in a study of patients and donors after allogeneic stem cell transplantation. TCRdb passed the RT-PCR reads through MiXCR, listing each CDR3 protein once. The sample carries roughly 40,000 distinct CDR3 sequences, 25% to 35% recorded once. Germline CDR1 reads DFQATT; CDR2 reads SNEGSKA (reference sequence). Unmatched junction bases numbered 12, after V lost 4 bases and J lost 18 bases. The CDR3 has 12 amino acids. The chain links TRBV20-1 to TRBJ1-6; 7 bases line up with TRBD1. The sequenced sample consisted of blood, either unsorted or a sorted T cell fraction (not recorded which). This clonotype was sampled from a human donor who was either an allogeneic HSCT recipient or a stem cell or donor lymphocyte infusion donor (not recorded which). It is not recorded whose cells these are; they may come from a transplant donor. CDR3 bases: TGCAGTGCTACACCCTACAGGGGCGATAGCCACTTT. Translated: CSATPYRGDSHF.